The rows below give T cell receptor beta chains drawn from one sample of a study of cytomegalovirus exposure and HLA in healthy donors. TCRdb's copy holds only in-frame clones and misses some; the assay was immunoSEQ multiplex PCR. Of about 150,000 clones listed, roughly 84% were seen once; the top ten hold approximately 2.7%. Specimen: PBMCs. These receptors were collected from a boy between 2 and 15 years old in good health and CMV-seronegative. The CDR3 runs from the conserved cysteine through the conserved F or W. The order of the fields is V gene, J gene, CDR3 protein.

V: TRBV13; J: TRBJ1-1; CDR3: CASHEDRRTEAFF
V: TRBV30; J: TRBJ1-4; CDR3: CAWSGRSGSNEKLFF
V: TRBV5-1; J: TRBJ2-7; CDR3: CASSGDRGYEQYF
V: TRBV2; J: TRBJ1-1; CDR3: CASPLGQANTEAFF
V: TRBV6-1; J: TRBJ2-7; CDR3: CASSPSTSYEQYF
V: TRBV6-1; J: TRBJ2-1; CDR3: CASRISGGAIGEQFF
V: TRBV27; J: TRBJ1-1; CDR3: CASSSPRTAQGETEAFF
V: TRBV6-5; J: NA; CDR3: CASSGQGVLGEQYF
V: TRBV6-5; J: TRBJ2-7; CDR3: CASRPRTSSDEQYF
V: TRBV5-1; J: TRBJ2-5; CDR3: CASSLSTQETQYF
V: TRBV7-9; J: TRBJ1-4; CDR3: CASSPRMLSGRSEKLFF
V: TRBV5-4; J: TRBJ1-2; CDR3: CASISPRYGYTF
V: TRBV7-3; J: TRBJ2-1; CDR3: CASSLRLAHGDEQFF
V: TRBV7-3; J: TRBJ1-2; CDR3: CASRNNRGRIYGYTF
V: TRBV28; J: TRBJ2-1; CDR3: CASSLWAMGGSSYNEQFF
V: TRBV28; J: TRBJ2-7; CDR3: CASSQPATGGYEQYF
V: TRBV25-1; J: TRBJ2-2; CDR3: CASSELGGTGDSGELFF